This passage covers 24 T cell receptor beta chains from one sample sequenced in a study of T cells in Graves' hyperthyroidism and ophthalmopathy. Amplified TCR beta CDR3 regions came from RNA transcripts. The HTBI primer set was used in a first-round RT-PCR of the TCR CDR3. TCRdb ran MiXCR on the multiplex PCR reads and lists one entry per CDR3 protein. The table includes tens of thousands of distinct CDR3 sequences, approximately 57% detected once. The sample was blood. The receptors originated from a woman aged 60-70 years with Graves' ophthalmopathy.

The chain couples TRBV10-3 to TRBJ1-6, with D possibly TRBD1 on 6 matching bases. Trimming cost V 6 bases and J 8 bases, with 14 bases left between them. This CDR3 has 14 residues. CDR1 and CDR2 from the germline V gene are ENHRY and SYGVKD. In DNA form, the CDR3 reads TGTGCCATCAGCGAAGGGGGATGGGATTCACCCCTCCACTTT. It specifies CAISEGGWDSPLHF.

The rearrangement joins TRBV7-9 to TRBJ1-2; tentatively, D is TRBD1 (6 bases). The germline CDR1 and CDR2 sequences are SEHNR and FQNEAQ (reference sequence). The CDR3 contains 21 residues. The V end was cut by 2 bases, the J end by 1 base, with 29 bases between. The DNA for the CDR3 is TGTGCCAGCAGCTTATCTAACTTCGCGGGGGCCCTAGGGAAACTTAACTATGGCTACACCTTC. Protein: CASSLSNFAGALGKLNYGYTF.

In the case of this clonotype: An end of the junction does not agree with germline; a read error may underlie this. The chain combines TRBV2 with TRBJ1-5; D unclear. The length of the CDR3 is 13 residues. From germline, CDR1 is SNHLY and CDR2 FYNNEI. This CDR3 reads CASSRTYNEPQHF. In DNA form, the CDR3 reads TGTGCCAGCAGTAGAACATACAATGAGCCCCAGCATTTT.

This clonotype has a single count. This chain connects TRBV7-2 to TRBJ2-5; D is tentatively TRBD1 or TRBD2 (5 bases each). Germline V gene sequence: CDR1 SGHTA, CDR2 FQGNSA. The CDR3 runs to 16 residues. Trimming cost V 8 bases and J 5 bases, with 24 bases left between them. CDR3 region: CASGPLGPGAGETQYF. The CDR3 coding sequence is TGTGCCAGCGGCCCACTAGGACCGGGCGCAGGGGAGACCCAGTACTTC. The full variable domain, rest sourced from reference TRBV7-2 and TRBJ2-5, is GAGVSQSPSNKVTEKGKDVELRCDPISGHTALYWYRQSLGQGLEFLIYFQGNSAPDKSGLPSDRFSAERTGGSVSTLTIQRTQQEDSAVYLCASGPLGPGAGETQYFGPGTRLLVL.

The chain combines TRBV7-2 with TRBJ1-1, with D unclear. This CDR3 contains 14 residues. With 5 bases removed from V and 0 bases from J, the gap between germline ends came to 10 bases. The germline V gene encodes CDR1 SGHTA and CDR2 FQGNSA. CDR3 in amino acids: CASSRTLMNTEAFF. The CDR3 nucleotides read TGTGCCAGCAGCCGGACGTTGATGAACACTGAAGCTTTCTTT. Complete variable domain (other parts from reference TRBV7-2 and TRBJ1-1): GAGVSQSPSNKVTEKGKDVELRCDPISGHTALYWYRQSLGQGLEFLIYFQGNSAPDKSGLPSDRFSAERTGGSVSTLTIQRTQQEDSAVYLCASSRTLMNTEAFFGQGTRLTVV.

With regard to this clonotype: An end of the junction does not agree with germline; a read error may underlie this. The chain links TRBV4-2 to TRBJ1-2; 8 bases fit TRBD1. Germline V gene sequence: CDR1 LGHNA, CDR2 YNFKEQ. The CDR3 has 20 residues. In DNA form, the CDR3 reads TGTGCCAGCAGCCCATCTTTTAGTAGGACAGGGCCTCGAGCTAACTATGTCTACACCTTC. Translated, it gives CASSPSFSRTGPRANYVYTF.

The rearrangement links TRBV4-3 to TRBJ2-7, with D possibly matching TRBD1 (5 bases). V gave up 0 bases and J gave up 2 bases, with 8 bases separating them. The CDR3 covers 14 residues. The V gene's germline CDR1 is LGHNA and CDR2 YSLEER. This CDR3 is CASSQETGPYEQYF. For the CDR3, the DNA is TGCGCCAGCAGCCAAGAAACAGGTCCCTACGAGCAGTACTTC.

The V gene is TRBV19, the J gene TRBJ1-5; tentative D call: TRBD1 (5 bases). The V gene's germline CDR1 is LNHDA and CDR2 SQIVND (reference sequence). This CDR3 has 14 amino acids. Trimming took 8 bases from V and 0 from J, leaving 11 bases between them. The CDR3 region has the DNA TGTGCCAGTTCCGGGGACTATAGCAATCAGCCCCAGCATTTT. Translating it yields CASSGDYSNQPQHF.

At least ten counts were recorded for this clonotype. The chain links TRBV7-9 to TRBJ1-6; D is ambiguous. The V end was cut by 5 bases, the J end by 4 bases, with 9 bases between. Germline-derived CDR1 and CDR2 are SEHNR and FQNEAQ (reference sequence). The CDR3 totals 14 residues. The CDR3: CASSPGFYNSPLHF. DNA of the CDR3: TGTGCCAGCAGCCCCGGGTTTTATAATTCACCCCTCCACTTT.

The rearrangement uses TRBV7-8 and TRBJ2-7, with 11 nucleotides matching TRBD2. Germline V CDR1 and CDR2: SGHVS, FQNEAQ. The trim removed 3 bases at V and 1 base at J, leaving 8 bases unmatched. CDR3 length: 17 amino acids. Here the CDR3 reads CASSLLLAGGPSYEQYF. The CDR3 DNA is TGTGCCAGCAGCTTGCTCCTAGCGGGGGGCCCATCCTACGAGCAGTACTTC.

This clonotype was counted only a few times. The chain joins TRBV4-1 to TRBJ1-1; TRBD1 agrees at 9 bases. The CDR3 has 16 residues. CDR1 and CDR2 from the germline V gene are MGHRA and YSYEKL. The V gene end was trimmed by 3 bases and the J gene end by 2 bases; junction bases not matched to a gene: 7. In DNA, the CDR3 is TGCGCCAGCAGCCACGCCCGGGACAGGGCCAACACTGAAGCTTTCTTT. Its protein is CASSHARDRANTEAFF.

The chain employs TRBV20-1 and TRBJ1-3; a possible D gene is TRBD1 (5 bases). Germline CDR1 reads DFQATT; CDR2 reads SNEGSKA (reference sequence). The CDR3 runs 14 residues. Trimming pared 3 bases from V and 2 bases from J, leaving 11 bases between. The CDR3 is CSASRRAAGNTIYF. CDR3 bases: TGCAGTGCTAGTCGCAGGGCGGCTGGAAACACCATATATTTT.

This clonotype came up many times. This chain links TRBV19 with TRBJ1-2; D remains ambiguous. Trimming took 3 bases from V and 4 from J, leaving 12 bases between them. The CDR3 consists of 14 residues. Germline CDR1 reads LNHDA; CDR2 reads SQIVND (reference sequence). The CDR3 protein is CASSMGFGGYGYTF. In DNA, the CDR3 is TGTGCCAGTAGTATGGGGTTCGGCGGCTATGGCTACACCTTC.

The chain joins TRBV7-9 to TRBJ2-2, with D possibly being TRBD2 (5 bases). Germline assignment: CDR1 SEHNR and CDR2 FQNEAQ (reference sequence). Trimming took off 2 bases at V and 3 bases at J, with 10 bases between the two ends. The CDR3 loop spans 15 amino acids. This CDR3 is CASSLQRADTGELFF. CDR3 bases: TGTGCCAGCAGCTTACAGAGGGCGGACACCGGGGAGCTGTTTTTT.

Comments on this clonotype: The junction and the germline gene differ at one end; a read error may be behind it. CDR3 loop: CASSPTSGRPGNERFF. The CDR3 DNA sequence: TGCGCCAGCAGCCCTACTAGCGGGCGTCCGGGGAATGAGCGGTTCTTC. The rearrangement uses TRBV7-3 and TRBJ2-1, with 9 bases aligning to TRBD2. The germline CDR1 and CDR2 sequences are SGHTA and FQGTGA. CDR3 length: 16 residues. Variable domain in full (rest from reference TRBV7-3 and TRBJ2-1): GAGVSQTPSNKVTEKGKYVELRCDPISGHTALYWYRQSLGQGPEFLIYFQGTGAADDSGLPNDRFFAVRPEGSVSTLKIQRTERGDSAVYLCASSPTSGRPGNERFFGPGTRLTVL.

This clonotype was seen once. The chain is built from TRBV18 and TRBJ1-5; possible D gene TRBD1, 6 bases. CDR1 is KGHSH and CDR2 is LQKENI in the germline V gene. V was trimmed by 3 bases and J by 2 bases, leaving 14 bases between them. The CDR3 runs to 16 residues. In DNA, the CDR3 is TGTGCCAGCTCACCGGGGGCCCCCGGAGGCAATCAGCCCCAGCATTTT. Residues: CASSPGAPGGNQPQHF.

This clonotype has only a few counts. V and J are TRBV15 and TRBJ1-4; TRBD1 agrees at 7 bases. The CDR3 length is 15 residues. CDR1 and CDR2 from the germline V gene are LNHNV and YYDKDF (reference sequence). With V trimmed by 1 base and J by 7 bases, 6 bases remained unmatched. CDR3: CATSRGEGAGEKLFF. The DNA of the CDR3 is TGTGCCACCAGCAGAGGAGAGGGGGCGGGTGAAAAACTGTTTTTT.

In the case of this clonotype: The junction shows a germline mismatch at one end, possibly a read error. This chain connects TRBV24-1 to TRBJ2-5; the match to TRBD2 covers 14 bases. The CDR3 length is 16 residues. Germline assignment: CDR1 KGHDR and CDR2 SFDVKD. CDR3 coding DNA: TGTACCACCAGTGATCCCGGGACTAGCGGGAGTGAAACCCAGTACTTC. Its translation is CTTSDPGTSGSETQYF.

A word on this clonotype: The conserved final phenylalanine or tryptophan is absent from the CDR3, which likely points to a read error. The J gene is TRBJ1-1, the V gene TRBV10-3, with 7 bases that match TRBD1. The V segment lost 6 bases and the J segment 8 bases; nucleotides outside the gene matches: 3. Germline V gives CDR1 ENHRY, CDR2 SYGVKD. The CDR3 spans 11 residues. CDR3 sequence reads: CAIRLTGEAFL. In nucleotides, the CDR3 is TGTGCCATCAGGCTGACAGGGGAAGCTTTCCTT.

This chain joins TRBV24-1 and TRBJ2-7; the match to TRBD2 covers 15 bases. J lost 7 bases, V lost 6 bases, and 9 bases had no gene match. This CDR3 comprises 16 residues. Germline CDR1 is KGHDR and CDR2 is SFDVKD. Written as DNA, the CDR3 is TGTGCCACCAGTAGGACTAGCGGGAGGGCATTGAATGAGCAGTACTTC. It yields the protein CATSRTSGRALNEQYF.

The chain carries TRBV5-1 and TRBJ1-4; D is unclear. V was pared by 0 bases and J by 3 bases, with 12 bases between. CDR3 length: 16 amino acids. Germline V gives CDR1 SGHRS, CDR2 YFSETQ. The DNA for the CDR3 is TGCGCCAGCAGCTTGGGGCTCGGGAGGGCTAATGAAAAACTGTTTTTT. It codes for CASSLGLGRANEKLFF.

This clonotype came up many times. The DNA for the CDR3 is TGTGCCAGCAGTCCAGCCTACGAGCAGTACTTC. Amino acid sequence: CASSPAYEQYF. This chain connects TRBV6-2 or TRBV6-3 to TRBJ2-7; D unresolved. Germline assignment: CDR1 MNHEY and CDR2 SVGEGT. This CDR3 has 11 residues. The V and J ends lost 5 bases and 2 bases respectively, with 4 bases between them.

The chain employs TRBV7-2 and TRBJ1-1; D remains unclear. V lost 1 base, J lost 5 bases, and 20 bases lay in between. Germline values: CDR1 SGHTA, CDR2 FQGNSA. CDR3 length: 17 residues. The DNA of the CDR3 is TGTGCCAGCAGCTTAGGTCCCCTCACAATCTGGGGAACTGAAGCTTTCTTT. This sequence encodes CASSLGPLTIWGTEAFF.

The chain carries TRBV19 and TRBJ2-7, with D hard to call. The CDR3 is 14 amino acids. Germline CDR1 LNHDA, CDR2 SQIVND (reference sequence). Trimming cost V 2 bases and J 3 bases, with 11 bases left between them. The CDR3 sequence is CASSIRRERYEQYF. Written as DNA, the CDR3 is TGTGCCAGTAGTATACGTAGGGAACGCTACGAGCAGTACTTC. Filled out from reference TRBV19 and TRBJ2-7, the complete variable domain reads DGGITQSPKYLFRKEGQNVTLSCEQNLNHDAMYWYRQDPGQGLRLIYYSQIVNDFQKGDIAEGYSVSREKKESFPLTVTSAQKNPTAFYLCASSIRRERYEQYFGPGTRLTVT.